The TCR beta chain under discussion was sequenced for a study of T cell responses to AZD1222 COVID-19 vaccine. Trimming stripped 4 bases from V and 9 bases from J, with 12 bases between. The CDR3 consists of 12 residues. The table came from immunoSEQ multiplex PCR; TCRdb's copy has only in-frame clones and leaves some out. The sample contains over 120,000 clones, approximately 90% of which appear only once. The source of this sequence is an adult who received the AZD1222 COVID-19 vaccine. The sequencing used peripheral blood, collected 28 days after the second AZD1222 dose. This chain connects TRBV12-3 or TRBV12-4 to TRBJ1-1, with D perhaps matching TRBD1 (5 bases). The CDR3 is CASSSGELKAFF. CDR3 in DNA: TGTGCCAGCAGTTCGGGGGAGTTGAAAGCTTTCTTT.